This TCR beta chain was identified during a study of spatial heterogeneity in lung cancer. A distinct unique molecular identifier was carried by each TCR cDNA molecule. TCRdb re-derived calls from the 5' RACE reads in MiXCR, one entry per CDR3 protein. Of just over 75,000 distinct CDR3 sequences in the sample, about 8% were seen once. As to time point: sample taken at primary tumor resection. A total of some 70 untreated early-stage non-small cell lung cancer patients served as donors. Unsorted whole RNA samples from tumor, nontumor lung or frozen PBMC were sequenced. Study conclusions and caveats: The appearance of ubiquitous expanded tumor TCRs in blood was greater at resection than follow-up.

This CDR3 contains 13 residues. Trimming removed 3 bases at V and 1 base at J, with 7 bases between. CDR1 is SGHRS and CDR2 is YFSETQ in the germline V gene. Of note for this clonotype: Its antigen remains unidentified.

This clonotype originated in a male donor with early-stage non-small cell lung cancer. The chain joins TRBV5-1 to TRBJ1-1; the D is unclear. Sequenced material: PBMCs, taken at surgery. The chain's CDR3 is CASSSEWNTEAFF. CDR3 nucleotide sequence: TGCGCCAGCAGCTCCGAGTGGAACACTGAAGCTTTCTTT.